Listed below are T cell receptor beta chains from one sample, sequenced in a study of T-cell memory formation after mild COVID-19. One entry per CDR3 protein, called by TCRdb with MiXCR from the 5' RACE reads. The table lists a few hundred thousand distinct CDR3 sequences, approximately 8.4% of them singletons. Material: PBMCs or a T cell subset sorted from them (not recorded which). All receptors derive from a man between 18 and 35 years old who had mild COVID-19 (a few samples of this study predate the infection). Cell type and time point are not known. Both conserved end residues are trimmed from each CDR3.

V gene: TRBV5-1
J gene: TRBJ2-3
CDR3 protein: ASSTDTQY

V gene: TRBV5-5
J gene: TRBJ1-2
CDR3 protein: ASSLAPGLYGYT

V gene: TRBV5-4
J gene: TRBJ1-1
CDR3 protein: ASSSRVRGQTEAF

V gene: TRBV20-1
J gene: TRBJ2-5
CDR3 protein: SANSRDRPFRTQY

V gene: TRBV4-3
J gene: TRBJ2-3
CDR3 protein: ASSQDILASDTQY

V gene: TRBV3-1
J gene: TRBJ2-6
CDR3 protein: ASSRKISGGFSGANVLT

V gene: TRBV20-1
J gene: TRBJ1-1
CDR3 protein: SARNGDREVTEAF

V gene: TRBV12-3/TRBV12-4
J gene: TRBJ1-1
CDR3 protein: ASSLGGTGTGNTEAF

V gene: TRBV20-1
J gene: TRBJ2-1
CDR3 protein: SVSGTSIEQF

V gene: TRBV5-1
J gene: TRBJ1-6
CDR3 protein: ASSLGQPGNNSPLH

V gene: TRBV5-1
J gene: TRBJ2-3
CDR3 protein: ASSLAPPGGGTDTQY

V gene: TRBV7-9
J gene: TRBJ2-6
CDR3 protein: ASSSVPSSGANVLT